This T cell receptor beta chain was obtained from a study of blood T cell repertoires in COVID-19. At the level of the study: Sources were T cells, B-cell-depleted T cells, or PBMCs; the material itself was cDNA or gDNA.

V was clipped by 7 bases and J by 10 bases; unmatched bases: 7. The CDR3 loop spans 13 amino acids. Original data processing: For nucleated cells, counts were estimated from reference gene primer amplification. Measured with immunoSEQ multiplex PCR; TCRdb has only the in-frame clones, and not every one. Clonal size and the V and J genes are those of that table, whereas D and trimming came from the DNA. This table has fewer than 250,000 clones, around four fifths appearing once. Patients from Seattle were sampled longitudinally, starting during active infection. Input material: peripheral blood. The TCR sequence derives from a man aged 55-75 years with COVID-19, enrolled during active disease. V gene TRBV12-3 or TRBV12-4 combines with J gene TRBJ1-6, with 7 bases fitting TRBD1. The CDR3 is CASTRTGLSPLHF. In nucleotides, the CDR3 is TGTGCCAGCACCCGGACAGGTTTATCACCCCTCCACTTT.